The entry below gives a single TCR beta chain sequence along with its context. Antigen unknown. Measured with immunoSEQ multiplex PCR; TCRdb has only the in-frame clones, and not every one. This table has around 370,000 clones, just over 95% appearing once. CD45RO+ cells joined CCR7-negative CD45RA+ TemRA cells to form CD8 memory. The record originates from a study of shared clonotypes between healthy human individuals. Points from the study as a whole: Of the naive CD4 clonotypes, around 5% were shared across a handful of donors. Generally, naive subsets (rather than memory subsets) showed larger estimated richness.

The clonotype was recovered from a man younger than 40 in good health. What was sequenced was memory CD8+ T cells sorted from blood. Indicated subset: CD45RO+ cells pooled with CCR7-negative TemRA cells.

CDR3 coding DNA: TGTGCCAGCAGCTCCAGGGGGCGGGCCCCCGTCTACGAGCAGTACTTC. Translation gives CASSSRGRAPVYEQYF. V gene TRBV7-9 combines with J gene TRBJ2-7; 8 bases are a match to TRBD1. J gave up 3 bases and V 4 bases, and 11 bases lay outside the gene matches. The CDR3 is 16 residues long. From germline, CDR1 is SEHNR and CDR2 FQNEAQ (reference sequence). The whole variable domain, filled in from reference TRBV7-9 and TRBJ2-7, reads DTGVSQNPRHKITKRGQNVTFRCDPISEHNRLYWYRQTLGQGPEFLTYFQNEAQLEKSRLLSDRFSAERPKGSFSTLEIQRTEQGDSAMYLCASSSRGRAPVYEQYFGPGTRLTVT.